Listed here are 27 T cell receptor beta chains from one sample, sequenced in a study of T cells in narcolepsy. The table came from immunoSEQ multiplex PCR; TCRdb's copy has only in-frame clones and leaves some out. This sample yields tens of thousands of clones, of which around four fifths are seen a single time; around 0.91% belongs to the top ten. The sample taken for sequencing was CD45RA- memory CD4+ T cells from PBMCs. The receptor set was obtained from a human donor with narcolepsy.

This clone was found once. DNA of the CDR3: TGTGCCAGCAGCCCTAGCCGTGTGGGGGAAAAACTGTTTTTT. As protein: CASSPSRVGEKLFF. The V gene is TRBV7-2, the J gene TRBJ1-4; no clear D. Deletions cut 5 bases from V and 8 bases from J, with 15 bases between. This CDR3 region has 14 residues. From germline, CDR1 is SGHTA and CDR2 FQGNSA.

The rearrangement joins TRBV6-5 to TRBJ1-1, with a tentative D call TRBD1 (5 bases). Trimming pared 4 bases from V and 4 bases from J, leaving 7 bases between. Germline loops: CDR1 MNHEY, CDR2 SVGAGI. The CDR3 contains 12 residues. Written as DNA, the CDR3 is TGTGCCAGCAGTTCGAGGGGCACTGAAGCTTTCTTT. Translating gives CASSSRGTEAFF.

The CDR3 is CASLRPEGNSPLHF. DNA of the CDR3: TGTGCCAGCTTAAGACCGGAGGGCAATTCACCCCTCCACTTT. This chain joins TRBV6-5 and TRBJ1-6, with D hard to call. The CDR3 has 14 amino acids. Germline CDR1 reads MNHEY; CDR2 reads SVGAGI. Deletions cut 8 bases from V and 7 bases from J, with 15 bases between.

V usage is TRBV27 and J usage is TRBJ1-5; D gene uncertain. Trimming left V 7 bases short and J 8 bases short, with 12 bases between. This CDR3 contains 12 residues. CDR1 MNHEY and CDR2 SMNVEV come from the germline V gene (reference sequence). The DNA for the CDR3 is TGTGCCAGCACAACATGGGGTAAGCCCCAGCATTTT. This sequence encodes CASTTWGKPQHF.

The sample holds a few counts of this clone. The chain has TRBV11-3 and TRBJ1-2; no clear D gene. This CDR3 is built from 16 residues. Trimming took 3 bases from V and 0 from J, leaving 14 bases between them. Germline CDR1 and CDR2: SGHNT and YENEEA. This CDR3 reads CASSFEGRGSNYGYTF. The CDR3 DNA is TGTGCCAGCAGCTTTGAGGGAAGAGGGTCTAACTATGGCTACACCTTC. Full variable domain (outside the CDR3, taken from reference TRBV11-3 and TRBJ1-2): EAGVVQSPRYKIIEKKQPVAFWCNPISGHNTLYWYLQNLGQGPELLIRYENEEAVDDSQLPKDRFSAERLKGVDSTLKIQPAELGDSAVYLCASSFEGRGSNYGYTFGSGTRLTVV.

The V gene is TRBV19, the J gene TRBJ1-5, with D possibly TRBD1 on 5 matching bases. This CDR3 has 15 residues. Germline loops: CDR1 LNHDA, CDR2 SQIVND (reference sequence). The V end lost 7 bases, the J end lost 3 bases, and 16 bases lay between the germline ends. The CDR3 DNA reads TGTGCCAGTACCCGGACATGGGGGTTCAATCAGCCCCAGCATTTT. Translating gives CASTRTWGFNQPQHF.

The V gene is TRBV6-1, the J gene TRBJ2-4; D ambiguous. The germline gives CDR1 MNHNS, CDR2 SASEGT. V was clipped by 3 bases and J by 0 bases, with 6 bases between them. The length of the CDR3 is 14 residues. CDR3 protein: CASSDELAKNIQYF. The CDR3 nucleotides are TGTGCCAGCAGTGACGAACTAGCCAAAAACATTCAGTACTTC.

This clone was recorded a few times. The chain combines TRBV7-9 with TRBJ1-6; D is ambiguous. The CDR3 sequence is 18 residues long. Trimming removed 5 bases at V and 0 bases at J, with 17 bases between. Germline V gene sequence: CDR1 SEHNR, CDR2 FQNEAQ (reference sequence). Written as DNA, the CDR3 is TGTGCCAGCAGCGGTCGGATGGACGAAAACTCCTATAATTCACCCCTCCACTTT. Translating gives CASSGRMDENSYNSPLHF. Together with reference TRBV7-9 and TRBJ1-6, the CDR3 gives the full variable domain: DTGVSQNPRHKITKRGQNVTFRCDPISEHNRLYWYRQTLGQGPEFLTYFQNEAQLEKSRLLSDRFSAERPKGSFSTLEIQRTEQGDSAMYLCASSGRMDENSYNSPLHFGNGTRLTVT.

This chain connects TRBV5-8 to TRBJ1-6; D gene uncertain. The length of the CDR3 is 12 residues. The germline gives CDR1 SGHTS, CDR2 YDEGEE. V shed 1 base and J shed 7 bases, with 3 bases lying between them. The CDR3 here is CASSLQNSPLHF. The CDR3 coding sequence is TGTGCCAGCAGCTTGCAGAATTCACCCCTCCACTTT.

The count of this clone is one. The chain recombines TRBV6-5 with TRBJ1-6, with D perhaps matching TRBD1 (6 bases). Trimming removed 4 bases from V and 6 bases from J, with 16 bases in between. CDR1 is MNHEY, CDR2 SVGAGI, per germline. The CDR3 consists of 16 residues. The CDR3 sequence is CASSFALGHPNSPLHF. DNA of the CDR3: TGTGCCAGCAGTTTTGCCCTGGGACACCCTAATTCACCCCTCCACTTT.

The chain has TRBV18 and TRBJ2-7, with 7 bases lining up with TRBD1. V dropped 2 bases and J dropped 7; count of bases not matched to a gene: 5. Germline V lookup: CDR1 KGHSH, CDR2 LQKENI. This CDR3 region has 13 residues. The CDR3 DNA follows: TGTGCCAGCTCACCAAGACAGGGTGAAGAGCAGTACTTC. Protein sequence: CASSPRQGEEQYF. The entire variable domain, with the rest obtained from reference TRBV18 and TRBJ2-7, is as follows: NAGVMQNPRHLVRRRGQEARLRCSPMKGHSHVYWYRQLPEEGLKFMVYLQKENIIDESGMPKERFSAEFPKEGPSILRIQQVVRGDSAAYFCASSPRQGEEQYFGPGTRLTVT.

This chain joins TRBV6-6 and TRBJ1-2, with D possibly matching TRBD1 (6 bases). Trimming pared 5 bases from V and 2 bases from J, leaving 12 bases between. The germline gives CDR1 MNHNY, CDR2 SVGAGI (reference sequence). The CDR3 is made up of 14 amino acids. The CDR3 region has the DNA TGTGCCAGCAGTCCCCCAGACAGGAACTATGGCTACACCTTC. Translating gives CASSPPDRNYGYTF.

This sequence joins TRBV15 and TRBJ1-6, with 10 bases that match TRBD1. CDR3 length equals 15 residues. Germline-derived CDR1 and CDR2 are LNHNV and YYDKDF (reference sequence). With 4 bases clipped from V and 10 bases from J, the junction kept 7 bases outside the gene matches. The CDR3 DNA reads as TGTGCCACCAGCATAGACAGGGGGCGAGTATCACCCCTCCACTTT. This gives the protein CATSIDRGRVSPLHF.

The chain links TRBV6-4 to TRBJ1-2; D unresolved. The CDR3 is made up of 14 amino acids. V lost 4 bases and J 0 bases, leaving 9 bases between the germline ends. Germline loops: CDR1 MRHNA, CDR2 SNTAGT. For the CDR3, the DNA is TGTGCCAGCAGTGTGGCAGCAGCTAACTATGGCTACACCTTC. Amino acids: CASSVAAANYGYTF.

The chain carries TRBV18 and TRBJ1-3; D gene ambiguous. CDR3 size: 14 residues. Germline-derived CDR1 and CDR2 are KGHSH and LQKENI. Trimming stripped 6 bases from V and 2 bases from J, with 11 bases between. The CDR3 loop reads CASSGGRTGNTIYF. CDR3 nucleotides: TGTGCCAGCTCGGGCGGACGGACTGGAAACACCATATATTTT.

CDR3 in DNA: TGTGCCAGCTCACCACAGACCGATTCACCCCTCCACTTT. Protein sequence: CASSPQTDSPLHF. The chain recombines TRBV18 with TRBJ1-6; D uncertain. The CDR3 runs 13 residues. Trimming cost V 1 base and J 8 bases, with 6 bases left between them. Per germline, CDR1 KGHSH and CDR2 LQKENI.

The gene calls are TRBV11-2 and TRBJ1-3; D unclear. The germline V and J ends were trimmed by 0 bases and 3 bases, with 12 bases remaining between them. The germline V gene has CDR1 SGHAT and CDR2 FQNNGV. CDR3 length: 16 amino acids. CDR3 sequence reads: CASSLDRVTGGNTIYF. In DNA, the CDR3 is TGTGCCAGCAGCTTAGATCGGGTGACTGGTGGAAACACCATATATTTT.

The chain couples TRBV6-6 to TRBJ2-5; D may be TRBD2 (6 bases). CDR3 length: 14 residues. V dropped 7 bases and J dropped 5 bases, with 17 bases sitting between them. Germline CDR1 reads MNHNY; CDR2 reads SVGAGI (reference sequence). DNA of the CDR3: TGTGCCAGCACCCCAGGAGGGGTAATGGAGACCCAGTACTTC. It specifies CASTPGGVMETQYF.

This rearrangement joins TRBV19 to TRBJ1-2; D is undetermined. The germline V and J ends were trimmed by 0 bases and 4 bases, with 9 bases remaining between them. Germline V gene sequence: CDR1 LNHDA, CDR2 SQIVND (reference sequence). The CDR3 is 14 residues long. The CDR3 is CASSIERGIYGYTF. CDR3 DNA: TGTGCCAGTAGTATAGAGCGGGGTATCTATGGCTACACCTTC.

The CDR3 here is CASSLDVSQYF. The CDR3 bases are TGTGCCAGCAGCTTAGACGTGAGCCAGTACTTC. The chain is built from TRBV7-9 and TRBJ2-5; D not resolved. The V end was cut by 1 base, the J end by 10 bases, with 7 bases between. Germline lookup yields CDR1 SEHNR and CDR2 FQNEAQ (reference sequence). The CDR3 extends over 11 amino acids.

J is TRBJ1-4 and V is TRBV7-9; a weak D match, TRBD1 (5 bases). The germline V and J ends were trimmed by 6 bases and 6 bases, with 23 bases remaining between them. The CDR3 runs 17 residues. The germline gives CDR1 SEHNR, CDR2 FQNEAQ (reference sequence). This chain's CDR3 is CASRPHRGEAVDEKLFF. The CDR3 coding sequence is TGTGCCAGCAGACCCCACCGAGGGGAAGCGGTGGATGAAAAACTGTTTTTT.

The chain links TRBV9 to TRBJ2-7, with D possibly TRBD1 on 5 matching bases. Germline CDR1 is SGDLS and CDR2 is YYNGEE. Trimming stripped 0 bases from V and 3 bases from J, with 13 bases between. This CDR3 spans 15 amino acids. Here the CDR3 reads CASSVEAAGYYEQYF. DNA of the CDR3: TGTGCCAGCAGCGTAGAGGCGGCAGGGTACTACGAGCAGTACTTC. Using reference TRBV9 and TRBJ2-7 for the parts outside the CDR3, the full variable domain is DSGVTQTPKHLITATGQRVTLRCSPRSGDLSVYWYQQSLDQGLQFLIQYYNGEERAKGNILERFSAQQFPDLHSELNLSSLELGDSALYFCASSVEAAGYYEQYFGPGTRLTVT.

The CDR3 sequence: CASSLGGSPGETQYF. CDR3 DNA sequence: TGCGCCAGCAGCTTGGGGGGGTCCCCGGGGGAGACCCAGTACTTC. The rearrangement joins TRBV5-1 to TRBJ2-5; D is perhaps TRBD1 or TRBD2 (5 bases each). There are 15 residues in the CDR3. Trimming took 0 bases from V and 5 from J, leaving 14 bases between them. Per germline, CDR1 SGHRS and CDR2 YFSETQ. The whole variable domain, remainder taken from reference TRBV5-1 and TRBJ2-5, is KAGVTQTPRYLIKTRGQQVTLSCSPISGHRSVSWYQQTPGQGLQFLFEYFSETQRNKGNFPGRFSGRQFSNSRSEMNVSTLELGDSALYLCASSLGGSPGETQYFGPGTRLLVL.

The chain carries TRBV13 and TRBJ2-3; D is unclear. The CDR3 spans 14 residues. V was clipped by 3 bases and J by 2 bases, with 9 bases between them. CDR1 and CDR2 from the germline V gene are PRHDT and FYEKMQ (reference sequence). CDR3 DNA sequence: TGTGCCAGCAGCTTGGGCCGTACCACAGATACGCAGTATTTT. Its protein product is CASSLGRTTDTQYF.

The chain uses TRBV6-1 and TRBJ1-5, with D unresolved. V gave up 10 bases and J gave up 4 bases, with 17 bases separating them. This CDR3 comprises 14 residues. Germline CDR1 reads MNHNS; CDR2 reads SASEGT. The CDR3 protein is CATEESNRNQPQHF. CDR3 sequence (DNA): TGTGCCACCGAGGAATCTAATAGGAATCAGCCCCAGCATTTT.

The V call is TRBV7-2, the J call TRBJ1-1; possible D gene TRBD1, 6 bases. V dropped 3 bases and J dropped 1 base, with 9 bases sitting between them. Germline CDR1 reads SGHTA; CDR2 reads FQGNSA. There are 14 residues in the CDR3. This CDR3 reads CASSFWGANTEAFF. As DNA, the CDR3 is TGTGCCAGCAGCTTTTGGGGGGCGAACACTGAAGCTTTCTTT.

This clone was recorded only once. V is TRBV27 and J is TRBJ1-3; TRBD1 matches at 9 bases. Germline CDR1 reads MNHEY; CDR2 reads SMNVEV (reference sequence). V trimming: 2 bases; J trimming: 4 bases; junction bases outside the gene matches: 9. The CDR3 sequence is 17 residues long. CDR3 sequence (DNA): TGTGCCAGCAGTTTACGCGGTCCCGGGACAGGGGGAAACACCATATATTTT. Translating gives CASSLRGPGTGGNTIYF.